This T cell receptor (beta chain) is drawn from a study of blood T cell repertoires in COVID-19. Study information: Collection of acute and convalescent COVID-19 samples took place in the United States, Italy and Spain.

From germline, CDR1 is WSHSY and CDR2 SAAADI. The CDR3 covers 13 residues. Trimming stripped 3 bases from V and 2 bases from J, with 8 bases between. In the source study's methods: Estimated nucleated cell counts came from reference gene primer amplification. Clones were read by immunoSEQ multiplex PCR, and TCRdb kept only the in-frame ones, dropping some. The DNA was the basis for D and trimming; V, J and clone size are from that table. The table lists 270,000 or so clones, more than 80% of them singletons, with about 3% in the top ten. This receptor was taken from a woman aged 25 to 39 with active or convalescent COVID-19. The chain combines TRBV10-2 with TRBJ2-7, with D tentatively TRBD1 (5 bases). Sequenced: peripheral blood. DNA for the CDR3: TGCGCCAGCAGTGACCCAGGGACCTACGAGCAGTACTTC. Its translation: CASSDPGTYEQYF.